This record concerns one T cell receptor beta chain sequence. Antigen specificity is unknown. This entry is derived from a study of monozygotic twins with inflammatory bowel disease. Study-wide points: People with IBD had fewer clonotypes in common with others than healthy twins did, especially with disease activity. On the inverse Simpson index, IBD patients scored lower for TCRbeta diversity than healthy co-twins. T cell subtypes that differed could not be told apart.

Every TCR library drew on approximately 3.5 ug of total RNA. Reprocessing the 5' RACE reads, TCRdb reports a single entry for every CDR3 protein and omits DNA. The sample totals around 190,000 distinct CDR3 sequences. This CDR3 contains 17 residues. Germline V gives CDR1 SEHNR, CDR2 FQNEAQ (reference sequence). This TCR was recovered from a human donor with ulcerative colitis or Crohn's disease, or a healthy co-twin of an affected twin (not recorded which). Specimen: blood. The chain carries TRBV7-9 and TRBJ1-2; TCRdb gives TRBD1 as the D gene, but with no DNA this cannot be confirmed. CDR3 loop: CASSPGTGSVPDYGYTF.